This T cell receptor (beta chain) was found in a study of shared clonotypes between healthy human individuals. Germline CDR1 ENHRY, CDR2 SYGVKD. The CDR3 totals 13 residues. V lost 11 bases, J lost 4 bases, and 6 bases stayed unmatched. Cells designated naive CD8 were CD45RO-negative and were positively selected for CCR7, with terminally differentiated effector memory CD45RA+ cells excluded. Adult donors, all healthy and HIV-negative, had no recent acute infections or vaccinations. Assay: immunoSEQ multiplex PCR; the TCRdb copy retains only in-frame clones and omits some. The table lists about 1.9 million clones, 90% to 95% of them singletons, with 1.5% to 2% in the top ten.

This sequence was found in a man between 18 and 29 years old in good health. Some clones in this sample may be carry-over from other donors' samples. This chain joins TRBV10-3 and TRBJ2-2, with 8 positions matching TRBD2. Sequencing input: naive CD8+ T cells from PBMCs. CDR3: CAGASGSTGELFF. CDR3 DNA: TGTGCCGGGGCTAGCGGGTCCACCGGGGAGCTGTTTTTT.